What follows are 7 T cell receptor beta chains derived from one specimen sequenced in a study of post-analysis software for immune sequencing data. Unique-molecular-identifier-tagged TCR beta cDNA libraries were used. Each CDR3 protein gets one entry after TCRdb re-called the PCR reads with MiXCR. The data show approximately 730,000 distinct CDR3 sequences, 25% to 30% seen once. Study-wide points: There were five TRBV segments more frequent in patients than controls, and TRBV5-6, TRBV5-1 and TRBV20-1 were among them.

These receptors' antigens are unknown. Input material: blood. The source is a girl aged 5-17 years with multiple sclerosis.

The gene calls are TRBV10-3 and TRBJ2-3; no reliable D call. V was trimmed by 6 bases and J by 4 bases, leaving 11 bases between them. In germline, CDR1 is ENHRY, CDR2 SYGVKD. The CDR3 runs to 13 residues. CDR3 DNA: TGTGCCATCAGGTGGGCTGAGGCAGATACGCAGTATTTT. Encoded protein: CAIRWAEADTQYF.

The chain recombines TRBV14 with TRBJ2-2, with D uncertain. CDR3 length equals 16 residues. Germline V gene lookup returns CDR1 SGHDN and CDR2 FVKESK. Trimming took off 0 bases at V and 6 bases at J, with 14 bases between the two ends. CDR3 protein: CASSQDSQLFAGELFF. The CDR3 bases are TGTGCCAGCAGCCAAGATAGTCAATTATTCGCCGGGGAGCTGTTTTTT.

The chain is built from TRBV19 and TRBJ2-1; no clear D gene. This CDR3 spans 14 amino acids. The germline gives CDR1 LNHDA, CDR2 SQIVND (reference sequence). V was clipped by 3 bases and J by 7 bases, with 13 bases between them. The CDR3 nucleotides read TGTGCCAGTAGTATTTCCCCACGTGGGAATGAGCAGTTCTTC. The encoded protein is CASSISPRGNEQFF.

Remarks on this clonotype: At one end, the junction sequence differs from germline, possibly due to a read error. This chain's CDR3 is CSAISSSPDAQYF. The CDR3, as DNA: TGCAGTGCTATCTCCAGCTCCCCAGATGCGCAGTATTTT. The V gene is TRBV20-1, the J gene TRBJ2-3; D is uncertain. The CDR3 has 13 amino acids. The germline CDR1 and CDR2 sequences are DFQATT and SNEGSKA (reference sequence).

The chain links TRBV20-1 to TRBJ2-2; the match to TRBD2 covers 14 bases. This CDR3 spans 15 amino acids. Trimming at V came to 6 bases and at J to 6 bases, leaving 6 bases not matched to a gene. Per germline, CDR1 DFQATT and CDR2 SNEGSKA (reference sequence). This CDR3 is CSAETSGRAPGELFF. The CDR3 DNA sequence: TGCAGTGCCGAGACTAGCGGGAGGGCCCCCGGGGAGCTGTTTTTT.

The V and J genes are TRBV2 and TRBJ2-3; D perhaps matches TRBD2 (6 bases). The V gene's germline CDR1 is SNHLY and CDR2 FYNNEI. The CDR3 is 14 amino acids. V was pared by 2 bases and J by 5 bases, with 11 bases between. The CDR3 spells CASSEWLRGDTQYF. The CDR3 region has the DNA TGTGCCAGCAGTGAATGGCTGCGGGGAGATACGCAGTATTTT.

This clonotype was counted many times. The chain uses TRBV29-1 and TRBJ2-1, with 7 nucleotides matching TRBD2. This CDR3 spans 12 amino acids. V was clipped by 5 bases and J by 15 bases; unmatched bases: 13. Germline lookup yields CDR1 SQVTM and CDR2 ANQGSEA. The CDR3, as DNA: TGCAGCGTTACAAGCGGGAAGTCCTTAACGTTCTTC. Protein product: CSVTSGKSLTFF.